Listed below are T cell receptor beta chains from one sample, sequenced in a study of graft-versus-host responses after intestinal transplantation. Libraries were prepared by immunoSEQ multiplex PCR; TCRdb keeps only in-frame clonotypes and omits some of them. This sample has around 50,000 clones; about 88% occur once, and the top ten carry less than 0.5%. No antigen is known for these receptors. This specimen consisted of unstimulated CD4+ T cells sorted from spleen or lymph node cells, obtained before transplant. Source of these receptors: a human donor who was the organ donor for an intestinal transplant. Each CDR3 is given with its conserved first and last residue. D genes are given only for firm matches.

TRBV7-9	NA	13	CASSSVPGTEAFF
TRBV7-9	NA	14	CASSWKQSTGGYTF
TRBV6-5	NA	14	CASSYSGSGNTIYF
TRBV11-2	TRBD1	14	CASSLTGGNYGYTF
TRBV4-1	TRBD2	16	CASSQEGVAGDYEQYF
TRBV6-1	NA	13	CASRQTVNYGYTF
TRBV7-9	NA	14	CASSLSSVVNEQFF
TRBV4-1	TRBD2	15	CASSLAGGETDTQYF
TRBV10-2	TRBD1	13	CASSETGGYGYTF
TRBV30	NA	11	CAWAGPRGYTF
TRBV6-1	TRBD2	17	CASSELARGTSTDTQYF
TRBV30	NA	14	CAWSLGLRNTEAFF
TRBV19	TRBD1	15	CASSIRDRGNNEQFF
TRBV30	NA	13	CAWSLAEGTGYTF
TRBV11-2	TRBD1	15	CASSHDRGQSYGYTF
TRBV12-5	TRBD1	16	CASGKLRDRANYGYTF
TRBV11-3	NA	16	CASSPTPSVQNYEQYF
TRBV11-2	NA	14	CASSEGTNTGELFF
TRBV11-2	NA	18	CASSLGWGRGPANYGYTF
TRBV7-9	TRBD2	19	CASSFRPSGAGERYNEQFF
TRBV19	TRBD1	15	CASRSQGVSNQPQHF
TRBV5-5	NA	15	CASRSIKDGYYEQYF
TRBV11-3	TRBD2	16	CASSPRLAGGYNEQFF
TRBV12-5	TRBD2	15	CASGLSGTRPYEQYF
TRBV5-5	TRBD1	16	CASSWGQGYMNTEAFF
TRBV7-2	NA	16	CASSLVAGVGNQPQHF